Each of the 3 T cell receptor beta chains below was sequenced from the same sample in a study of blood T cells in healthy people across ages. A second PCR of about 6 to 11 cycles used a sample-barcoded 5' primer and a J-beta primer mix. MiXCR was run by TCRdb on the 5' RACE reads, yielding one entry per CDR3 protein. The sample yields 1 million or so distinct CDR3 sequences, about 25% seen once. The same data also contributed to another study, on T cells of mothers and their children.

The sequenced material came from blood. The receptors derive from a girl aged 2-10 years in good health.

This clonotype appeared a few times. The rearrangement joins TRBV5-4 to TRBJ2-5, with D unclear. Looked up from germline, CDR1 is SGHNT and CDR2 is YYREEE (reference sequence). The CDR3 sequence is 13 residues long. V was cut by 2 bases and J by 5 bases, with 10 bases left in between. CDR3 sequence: CASSFHVRETQYF. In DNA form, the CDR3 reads TGTGCCAGCAGCTTTCACGTAAGGGAGACCCAGTACTTC.

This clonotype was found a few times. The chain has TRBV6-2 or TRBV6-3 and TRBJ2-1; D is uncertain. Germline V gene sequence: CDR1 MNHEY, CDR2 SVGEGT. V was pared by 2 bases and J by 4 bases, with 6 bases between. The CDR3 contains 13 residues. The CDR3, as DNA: TGTGCCAGCAGTTACGGACCGTACAATGAGCAGTTCTTC. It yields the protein CASSYGPYNEQFF.

CDR3 nucleotide sequence: TGTGCCAGCAGCTGGTTAGGGCCCGATCAGCCCCAGCATTTT. Translating it yields CASSWLGPDQPQHF. The rearrangement joins TRBV7-6 to TRBJ1-5; no definite D call. The CDR3 sequence is 14 residues long. CDR1 and CDR2 (germline): SGHVS, FNYEAQ. Deletions cut 4 bases from V and 5 bases from J, with 12 bases between.